This record concerns one T cell receptor beta chain sequence. This clone has only a few counts. Its antigen has not been determined. The record has no base qualities; no much larger clone is one base away. The data stem from a study of shared clonotypes between healthy human individuals (dated by TCRdb to 2020 to 2021). For the study in its entirety: A few men and two women, aged 18 to 49 years, made up the cohort. For each donor, CD4 naive and CD4 memory were each given three plates, CD8 naive was given two plates, and CD8 memory was given one plate. The study deeply sequenced blood TCR repertoires of five healthy adults to estimate repertoire size and the extent of clonotype sharing between individuals. Libraries were prepared and TCR repertoires were sequenced by different laboratories using diverse techniques, in order to increase sequencing depth and limit assay-specific biases. Leukapheresis yielded between about 0.8 and 8.9 billion PBMCs per donor.

Using the deep immunoSEQ assay, multiplex PCR amplified TCR CDR3 regions from genomic DNA. For each cell subset, the extracted genomic DNA was distributed evenly across all wells of several immunoSEQ 96-well plates, and each plate served as one replicate. For sorted subsets, about 210 ng of genomic DNA, equivalent to some 33,000 T cell genomes, went into each replicate PCR. The purified libraries were quantified using a Qubit 3.0 fluorometer, sized with a Bioanalyzer 2100, and then quantified again using the KAPA Library Quantification kit. A separate single-read 150-cycle Illumina NextSeq 550 flow cell was used to sequence each immunoSEQ 96-well plate. The source study handled its data this way. The immunoSEQ output contained only junctional sequences without quality scores, so filtering could not match that applied to full-length reads. To assign V/J genes and CDR3, sequences were annotated using PyIR, a Python wrapper for IgBLAST v1.9, with IMGT germline references. Reads were removed for weak V/J assignments (E-value above 1e-6), missing CDR3, stop codons, out-of-frame junctions, or ambiguous translated residues. V3J clonotypes were defined as sequences sharing an identical inferred V gene, J gene, and CDR3 amino acid sequence. To compute the percentage overlap between repertoires, the number of shared unique clonotypes was divided by the size of the smaller repertoire. RTK rarefaction, the Chao1 estimator, and Recon v2.1 estimates of unobserved clonotypes were used to assess repertoire richness. Generation probabilities for all TCRbeta clonotypes obtained by the gDNA method from several donors were computed using OLGA. TCRdb took this table from immuneACCESS and kept in-frame rearrangements with V and J called. Such tables lack part of the clones; where checked against another copy, unresolved V genes explain under half of the gap, and the rest is unexplained. V and J calls and clone size are as listed in that table; D and trimming were resolved from the DNA. The sample yields roughly 86,000 clones; 60% to 75% were counted once. Approximately 50% of the sample is held by the ten biggest clonotypes.

What the study reported, not specific to this receptor: Even with the large sequencing depth, rarefaction of the sorted-subset datasets indicated that sequencing was incomplete. Naive subsets generally had larger estimated clonotype richness than memory subsets. The genetic and exposure-history diversity represented was limited by the small number of donors. Sampling was limited to blood, and TCR repertoires in tissue likely differ from TCR repertoires in blood. Based on pairwise subsampling, the degree of clonotype sharing among donors was expected to be affected by sequencing depth. Compared with non-shared clonotypes, clonotypes shared by all four sorted-subset donors had higher generation probabilities. When a few donors were compared, the shared fraction of clonotypes was about 5% for naive CD4, around 3.5% for naive CD8, more than 2% for memory CD4, and around 0.4% for memory CD8.

The donors were healthy, HIV-negative adults with no recently reported acute infections or vaccinations. Every donor was a Caucasian adult residing in Nashville, Tennessee, USA. The CD8 memory samples were a combination of magnetically selected CD45RO+ cells and CCR7-negative CD45RA+ effector memory (TemRA) cells. Blood was collected by leukapheresis, and PBMCs were isolated by Ficoll-Histopaque density gradient centrifugation and then cryopreserved in liquid nitrogen vapor phase. Purity and quantity of every magnetically sorted T cell population were checked by analytical flow cytometry. Each sorted fraction had its genomic DNA isolated and then quantified by UV absorbance on a Nanodrop 2000c. Relative to germline, V is missing 5 bases and J is missing 3 bases, with 19 bases of the junction outside any gene match. CDR1 and CDR2, looked up from the germline V gene, are SGHRS and YFSETQ. From its cysteine to its phenylalanine, the CDR3 spans 19 amino acids. Just the 57-base CDR3 DNA is kept, in frame starting at base 1.

This clonotype was obtained from a man younger than 40 in good health. Material for sequencing was memory CD8+ T cells sorted from blood. The cell subset or site label, read with the paper, signifies: CD45RO+ cells pooled with CCR7-negative TemRA cells. The chain is made from TRBV5-1 and TRBJ2-7, with 11 bases in between that match TRBD2. CDR3 reads: CASRSPGTSGPEGVYEQYF. The bases are TGCGCCAGCAGAAGCCCCGGGACTAGCGGCCCCGAAGGGGTCTACGAGCAGTACTTC.